Detailed here is one T cell receptor beta chain. The sample originates from a study of blood T cell repertoires in COVID-19. The ends lost 5 bases at V and 2 bases at J; junction bases unmatched: 4. CDR3 length: 16 residues. Germline loops: CDR1 SGHTA, CDR2 FQGNSA. Assay: immunoSEQ multiplex PCR; the TCRdb copy retains only in-frame clones and omits some. The sample consists of roughly 330,000 clones, 80% to 90% of them appearing once. The J gene is TRBJ2-3, the V gene TRBV7-2; 13 bases are shared with TRBD2. The sample taken for sequencing was PBMCs or T cells enriched from blood (not recorded which). This clonotype was obtained from a woman aged 30 to 39 who had recovered from COVID-19. The CDR3 sequence is CASSRGLAGATDTQYF. CDR3 nucleotide sequence: TGTGCCAGCAGCCGCGGACTAGCGGGGGCCACAGATACGCAGTATTTT.